This T cell receptor beta chain was recorded in a study of CD8 T cells in Susac syndrome. Diagnostic criteria for definite or probable disease, in their recently defined form, were met by the patients with Susac syndrome. Reverse transcription of roughly 0.5 to 1 ug RNA used random hexamers. Amplification of TCR beta CDR3 across 54 Vbeta and 13 Jbeta was performed with immunoSEQ multiplex PCR. MiXCR, run by TCRdb on the immunoSEQ multiplex PCR reads, gives a single entry per CDR3 protein. The sample yields some 210,000 distinct CDR3 sequences, about 94% seen once. The CDR3 consists of 14 residues. With 5 bases removed from V and 2 bases from J, the gap between germline ends came to 13 bases. CDR1 SGHRS and CDR2 YFSETQ come from the germline V gene. Study-level findings and limits: The authors found no clonal expansion in Susac syndrome CD4+ T cell repertoires.

Worth noting for this clonotype: Its cognate antigen is unknown.

Source material: CD4+ T cells from PBMCs. This receptor was identified in a human donor with Susac syndrome. The chain is built from TRBV5-1 and TRBJ2-5, with D perhaps TRBD1 or TRBD2 (5 bases each). The CDR3 is CASSLRDGQETQYF. The CDR3 region has the DNA TGCGCCAGCAGTTTACGGGACGGACAAGAGACCCAGTACTTC.